The clone carrying this T cell receptor beta chain was found a few times. Antigen: not known. This entry is derived from a study of cytomegalovirus exposure and HLA in healthy donors. V lost 5 bases to trimming and J lost 3 bases; unmatched junction nucleotides: 4. The CDR3 is 14 amino acids. Germline CDR1 is LNHNV and CDR2 is YYDKDF (reference sequence). The primer mix had 60 Vbeta and 13 Jbeta primers. The assay was immunoSEQ multiplex PCR, and TCRdb's table has in-frame clones only and misses some. This table has 95,000 to 150,000 clones, roughly 77% appearing once. Whole-study results and caveats: Three CMV-associated chains proved CMV antigen-specific in vitro. Sequencing likely generated an artifact that appeared as a cluster of highly shared sequence variants. Earlier findings revealed that most TCR beta V segments proved productive either about 90% or about 30% of the time. There were several of the most significant clusters that appeared linked to common viral pathogens in a later analysis.

The receptor comes from a man aged 40-49 years in good health and CMV-seronegative. The rearrangement joins TRBV15 to TRBJ2-7; 10 positions match TRBD1. What was sequenced was PBMCs. CDR3 protein: CATSPTGGHYEQYF. DNA of the CDR3: TGTGCCACCAGCCCGACAGGGGGCCACTACGAGCAGTACTTC.